The clone carrying this T cell receptor beta chain has a handful of counts. What it binds is not known. CDR3 size: 15 residues. Germline CDR1 SGHRS, CDR2 YFSETQ. Trimming pared 0 bases from V and 6 bases from J, leaving 15 bases between. TCRdb reanalysed the RT-PCR reads using MiXCR and keeps one entry per CDR3 protein. The repertoire holds a few hundred thousand distinct CDR3 sequences, with just over 20% as singletons. This sample was taken from a study of response to subunit inactivated influenza vaccine. Whole-study results and caveats: Authors suggested that a seasonal influenza vaccination recruits few new T cells each time.

The source material was PBMCs from blood, sampled 21 months after vaccination. The chain couples TRBV5-1 to TRBJ1-1; D is perhaps TRBD1 (5 bases). The sequence came from a man between 50 and 69 years old who received an inactivated influenza vaccine. Here the CDR3 reads CASSLASGIYAEAFF. The CDR3 region has the DNA TGCGCCAGCAGCTTGGCTTCAGGGATTTACGCTGAAGCTTTCTTT. The complete variable domain, with remaining parts taken from reference TRBV5-1 and TRBJ1-1, reads KAGVTQTPRYLIKTRGQQVTLSCSPISGHRSVSWYQQTPGQGLQFLFEYFSETQRNKGNFPGRFSGRQFSNSRSEMNVSTLELGDSALYLCASSLASGIYAEAFFGQGTRLTVV.